The clone carrying this T cell receptor beta chain was counted only a few times. This specimen belongs to a study of blood T cell repertoires in COVID-19. The overall study: There were acute and convalescent COVID-19 samples, and they came from the United States, Italy and Spain. T cells, B-cell-depleted T cells, or PBMCs supplied cDNA or gDNA.

In the original processing: From reference gene primer amplification, estimates of nucleated cell counts were derived. TCRdb's copy holds only in-frame clones and misses some; the assay was immunoSEQ multiplex PCR. V and J calls and clone size come straight from that table; D and trimming were deduced from the DNA. The table has some 40,000 clones, 78% seen once. The CDR3 is made up of 15 amino acids. Germline CDR1 reads MDHEN; CDR2 reads SYDVKM. Deletions cut 3 bases from V and 10 bases from J, with 19 bases between. The clonotype originates from a man between 65 and 80 years old with acute or convalescent COVID-19. The V and J genes are TRBV28 and TRBJ2-1, with D possibly being TRBD2 (5 bases). Sequencing input: peripheral blood. The CDR3 DNA follows: TGTGCCAGCAGTTTTGACGGGATCGGTCTTGGGGAGCAGTTCTTC. Translating gives CASSFDGIGLGEQFF.